The sequence of this T cell receptor beta chain was determined in a study of technical replicates of blood from a handful of donors. Germline-derived CDR1 and CDR2 are SGHVS and FNYEAQ. Deletions cut 1 base from V and 7 bases from J, with 19 bases between. CDR3 size: 16 residues. The assay was immunoSEQ multiplex PCR, and TCRdb's table has in-frame clones only and misses some. The sample comprises about 66,000 clones, around nine tenths of which are singletons, and 4% to 5% rests with the top ten. Sequenced input: PBMCs. The chain carries TRBV7-6 and TRBJ2-5, with D perhaps TRBD2 (6 bases). The TCR was taken from a human donor in good health. Some clones in this sample may be carry-over from other donors' samples. The CDR3 nucleotides are TGTGCCAGCAGCTTAGACGGTGGCCTAGCGTCAGTGACCCAGTACTTC. As protein: CASSLDGGLASVTQYF.